This T cell receptor (beta chain) is from a study of CD8 T cells in ankylosing spondylitis. Study-wide findings and caveats: The study identified a TCR beta motif of under 10 highly homologous variants that appeared characteristic of ankylosing spondylitis blood. Previously reported in reactive arthritis synovial fluid and blood were some of the motif variants.

Comments on this clonotype: Its antigen is unknown.

TCRdb fed the 5' RACE reads into MiXCR, producing one record per CDR3 protein. This repertoire shows some 85,000 distinct CDR3 sequences, more than 8.5% found once; its top ten account for about a third. CDR1 is MNHNS and CDR2 is SASEGT in the germline V gene. The junction had 9 bases not matched to a gene; V was cut back by 6 bases and J by 4 bases. CDR3 size: 15 residues. The V and J genes are TRBV6-1 and TRBJ2-3, with 8 bases fitting TRBD1. Sequenced: blood, either unsorted or a sorted T cell fraction (not recorded which). This receptor was identified in a male donor with ankylosing spondylitis. The chain's CDR3 is CASRPGQGGPDTQYF. CDR3 bases: TGTGCCAGCAGACCCGGACAGGGAGGACCAGATACGCAGTATTTT.